This T cell receptor beta chain stems from a study of T-cell reconstitution after alpha-beta-depleted transplantation in children (dated by TCRdb to 2016 to 2018). General notes on the study: Using TCR repertoire profiling, the study followed T-cell immune reconstitution in a quantitative way in children after TCRalphabeta/CD19-depleted allogeneic hematopoietic cell transplantation.

Points on this clonotype: This clone's antigen is unknown. Qualities for individual bases were not recorded, and no much larger clone is one base off.

Overall study outcomes, separate from this receptor: In some patients, the high TCRbeta diversity seen at day 60 was put down to recipient T cells and intrathymic progenitors that had survived conditioning. Over the following months the frequencies of hyperexpanded clones went down, and after one year T-cell counts and TCRbeta diversity were mostly credited to newly produced T cells. The apparently early alphabetaT-cell count recovery about two months after transplant was reportedly dependent on only several hundred rapidly expanded clones derived from non-depleted graft cells.

Receptors were amplified or captured by PCR. The instrument given in TCRdb is Illumina HiSeq 2500. To normalize quantification of the TCRbeta repertoire, the TCR libraries were built with molecular barcoding that relied on unique molecular identifiers. Starting from the raw public reads, TCRdb applied fastp trimming at Q25, assembled clones with MiXCR and retained in-frame beta chains. Rows with a matching CDR3 protein are joined into one entry that keeps the most common DNA and genes. The table for this sample lists about 640,000 distinct CDR3 sequences; over 10% of them were counted only once. The leading ten clones occupy 2% to 2.5% of the sample. According to the study, the label for this sample's treatment or condition signals: allogeneic hematopoietic cell transplantation with graft depleted of TCRalphabeta T cells and CD19 B cells. The transplant recipients were children given TCRalphabeta/CD19-depleted allogeneic hematopoietic cell grafts.

The receptor's source is a male patient under 18 who had a stem cell transplant for acute myeloid leukemia, so the T cells may come from the graft donor. The sequencing used PBMCs, mostly from graft donor cells, collected 360 days after TCRalphabeta/CD19-depleted stem cell transplant.

The nucleotide sequence is TGTGCCAGCAGCCAACTGAGCGGGAGGGCGAATGAGCAGTTCTTC. It codes for CASSQLSGRANEQFF. In this chain, TRBV7-9 is recombined with TRBJ2-1, and 10 junction bases match TRBD2. The germline V gene (reference sequence) specifies SEHNR as CDR1 and FQNEAQ as CDR2. The CDR3 spans 15 residues, from the cysteine through the phenylalanine. The sequence is cut down to CDR3 DNA, 45 bases in frame from base 1. Trimming removed 5 bases from V and 7 bases from J; the gene matches leave 8 bases unexplained.